The clone carrying this TCR beta chain turned up a few times. Donors ranged from about 6 to 95 years old and were healthy Caucasians in Russia. This sample is drawn from a study of blood T cells in healthy people across ages. Study background: For every two T cells, template switching captured about one barcoded beta molecule.

With a J-beta primer mix and a sample-barcoded 5' primer, a second PCR ran about 7 to 12 cycles. All samples yielded 2.5 million or more CDR3-containing paired-end reads. TCRdb ran MiXCR on the 5' RACE reads and lists one entry per CDR3 protein. The sample includes over 500,000 distinct CDR3 sequences, about 27% of them seen just once. The CDR3 sequence is 11 residues long. Germline CDR1 SGHRS, CDR2 YFSETQ. Trimming took off 4 bases at V and 8 bases at J, with 8 bases between the two ends. The same specimen was also included in a second study, on T cells of mothers and their children.

This receptor was identified in a boy aged 2 to 10 in good health. The chain links TRBV5-1 to TRBJ2-3, with unresolved D. The sample consisted of blood. As DNA, the CDR3 is TGCGCCAGCAGCCAAATGGGTACGCAGTATTTT. It is translated as CASSQMGTQYF.